A selection of T cell receptor beta chains follows, all from one sample in a study of shared clonotypes between healthy human individuals. Libraries were prepared by immunoSEQ multiplex PCR; TCRdb keeps only in-frame clonotypes and omits some of them. The sample has about 2.1 million clones; about 93% are singletons. The sequenced material came from naive CD8+ T cells from PBMCs. Every receptor here comes from a young man in good health. Some clones in this sample may be carry-over from other donors' samples. CDR3s include the opening cysteine and the closing phenylalanine or tryptophan. Fields, in order: D gene, J gene, clone size, V gene, CDR3 protein, CDR3 DNA. D genes are given only for firm matches. Size is omitted from some rows. Given values are once, few, many or a class for expanded clones.

D gene: TRBD2; J gene: TRBJ2-1; clone size: -; V gene: TRBV9; CDR3 protein: CASSALGLAVGFEQFF; CDR3 DNA: TGTGCCAGCAGCGCCCTAGGACTAGCGGTGGGGTTCGAGCAGTTCTTC
D gene: TRBD2; J gene: TRBJ2-3; clone size: -; V gene: TRBV5-6; CDR3 protein: CASSLKLAGGPRDTQYF; CDR3 DNA: TGTGCCAGCAGCTTAAAACTAGCGGGAGGGCCGAGGGATACGCAGTATTTT
D gene: -; J gene: TRBJ2-1; clone size: -; V gene: TRBV5-6; CDR3 protein: CASSLPSVSGWSYNEQFF; CDR3 DNA: TGTGCCAGCAGCCTACCCTCCGTGAGCGGGTGGTCCTACAATGAGCAGTTCTTC
D gene: TRBD1; J gene: TRBJ2-1; clone size: -; V gene: TRBV4-1; CDR3 protein: CASSQGQVYYNEQFF; CDR3 DNA: TGCGCCAGCAGCCAGGGACAGGTATACTACAATGAGCAGTTCTTC
D gene: -; J gene: TRBJ1-4; clone size: few; V gene: TRBV19; CDR3 protein: CASSGINEKLFF; CDR3 DNA: TGTGCCAGTAGCGGGATAAATGAAAAACTGTTTTTT
D gene: -; J gene: TRBJ1-1; clone size: -; V gene: TRBV28; CDR3 protein: CASSFPGGTEAFF; CDR3 DNA: TGTGCCAGCAGTTTCCCGGGGGGCACTGAAGCTTTCTTT
D gene: -; J gene: TRBJ2-2; clone size: -; V gene: TRBV15; CDR3 protein: CATSSQQNPWRENTGELFF; CDR3 DNA: TGTGCCACCAGCAGCCAACAAAATCCCTGGCGGGAGAACACCGGGGAGCTGTTTTTT
D gene: TRBD1; J gene: TRBJ1-1; clone size: -; V gene: TRBV2; CDR3 protein: CASPKGQGDTEAFF; CDR3 DNA: TGTGCCAGTCCTAAAGGGCAGGGGGACACTGAAGCTTTCTTT
D gene: -; J gene: TRBJ2-2; clone size: -; V gene: TRBV6-4; CDR3 protein: CASSATEYAGELFF; CDR3 DNA: TGTGCCAGCAGTGCAACGGAGTACGCCGGGGAGCTGTTTTTT
D gene: -; J gene: TRBJ2-7; clone size: -; V gene: TRBV6-5; CDR3 protein: CASSYPTQGRVGEQYF; CDR3 DNA: TGTGCCAGCAGTTACCCGACACAGGGTAGGGTGGGCGAGCAGTACTTC
D gene: -; J gene: TRBJ1-4; clone size: -; V gene: TRBV5-1; CDR3 protein: CASSLEGGAGEKLFF; CDR3 DNA: TGCGCCAGCAGCTTGGAGGGGGGCGCCGGTGAAAAACTGTTTTTT
D gene: -; J gene: TRBJ2-3; clone size: once; V gene: TRBV28; CDR3 protein: CASSFAEDTQYF; CDR3 DNA: TGTGCCAGCAGTTTCGCGGAAGATACGCAGTATTTT
D gene: -; J gene: TRBJ2-2; clone size: -; V gene: TRBV19; CDR3 protein: CATRTGELFF; CDR3 DNA: TGTGCCACCCGAACCGGGGAGCTGTTTTTT
D gene: -; J gene: TRBJ2-7; clone size: -; V gene: TRBV11-2; CDR3 protein: CASSFGASAYEQYF; CDR3 DNA: TGTGCCAGCAGCTTCGGGGCTAGCGCCTACGAGCAGTACTTC
D gene: -; J gene: TRBJ1-1; clone size: -; V gene: TRBV27; CDR3 protein: CASRGRAGTEAFF; CDR3 DNA: TGTGCCAGCCGGGGGAGGGCGGGCACTGAAGCTTTCTTT
D gene: -; J gene: TRBJ1-4; clone size: -; V gene: TRBV28; CDR3 protein: CASSLTGRGREKLFF; CDR3 DNA: TGTGCCAGCAGTTTGACGGGCAGGGGAAGGGAAAAACTGTTTTTT
D gene: TRBD2; J gene: TRBJ2-1; clone size: -; V gene: TRBV28; CDR3 protein: CASSWGGEQFF; CDR3 DNA: TGTGCCAGCAGTTGGGGGGGTGAGCAGTTCTTC
D gene: -; J gene: TRBJ1-4; clone size: -; V gene: TRBV15; CDR3 protein: CATSMSRKPEKLFF; CDR3 DNA: TGTGCCACCAGCATGTCCAGGAAACCTGAAAAACTGTTTTTT
D gene: -; J gene: TRBJ2-7; clone size: -; V gene: TRBV7-8; CDR3 protein: CASSLVPESYEQYF; CDR3 DNA: TGTGCCAGCAGCTTAGTACCAGAGTCCTACGAGCAGTACTTC
D gene: -; J gene: TRBJ1-1; clone size: -; V gene: TRBV27; CDR3 protein: CASSLQGNTEAFF; CDR3 DNA: TGTGCCAGCAGCTTACAGGGGAACACTGAAGCTTTCTTT
D gene: -; J gene: TRBJ2-7; clone size: -; V gene: TRBV7-9; CDR3 protein: CASSVQGYEQYF; CDR3 DNA: TGTGCCAGCAGCGTCCAGGGCTACGAGCAGTACTTC
D gene: TRBD2; J gene: TRBJ2-5; clone size: -; V gene: TRBV7-2; CDR3 protein: CASSLGLAGGPNSETQYF; CDR3 DNA: TGTGCCAGCAGCTTAGGCCTAGCGGGAGGGCCAAATTCGGAGACCCAGTACTTC
D gene: -; J gene: TRBJ1-1; clone size: -; V gene: TRBV15; CDR3 protein: CATSSVDRNTEAFF; CDR3 DNA: TGTGCCACCAGCAGTGTGGACCGGAACACTGAAGCTTTCTTT
D gene: -; J gene: TRBJ1-1; clone size: -; V gene: TRBV7-8; CDR3 protein: CASSPASRGGTEAFF; CDR3 DNA: TGTGCCAGCAGCCCAGCGAGCCGCGGCGGCACTGAAGCTTTCTTT
D gene: -; J gene: TRBJ1-1; clone size: few; V gene: TRBV28; CDR3 protein: CASSLWSGEAFF; CDR3 DNA: TGTGCCAGCAGTTTATGGTCCGGGGAAGCTTTCTTT
D gene: -; J gene: TRBJ1-2; clone size: -; V gene: TRBV6-5; CDR3 protein: CASSGDNYGYTF; CDR3 DNA: TGTGCCAGCAGTGGGGATAACTATGGCTACACCTTC
D gene: -; J gene: TRBJ2-6; clone size: -; V gene: TRBV5-6; CDR3 protein: CASSLGASGANVLTF; CDR3 DNA: TGTGCCAGCAGTCTTGGGGCGTCAGGGGCCAACGTCCTGACTTTC
D gene: TRBD2; J gene: TRBJ2-7; clone size: -; V gene: TRBV7-9; CDR3 protein: CASSPPTSGRYEQYF; CDR3 DNA: TGTGCCAGCAGCCCCCCTACCAGCGGGAGGTACGAGCAGTACTTC
D gene: -; J gene: TRBJ2-7; clone size: -; V gene: TRBV13; CDR3 protein: CASSLEEGVSPYEQYF; CDR3 DNA: TGTGCCAGCAGCTTAGAGGAGGGAGTCTCGCCCTACGAGCAGTACTTC
D gene: TRBD1; J gene: TRBJ2-7; clone size: -; V gene: TRBV19; CDR3 protein: CASSSGTGIYEQYF; CDR3 DNA: TGTGCCAGTAGCTCCGGGACAGGAATCTACGAGCAGTACTTC
D gene: -; J gene: TRBJ2-7; clone size: -; V gene: TRBV2; CDR3 protein: CASSDLSRSSYEQYF; CDR3 DNA: TGTGCCAGCAGCGACCTCAGCAGAAGCTCCTACGAGCAGTACTTC
D gene: -; J gene: TRBJ1-2; clone size: -; V gene: TRBV28; CDR3 protein: CASSFERTNYGYTF; CDR3 DNA: TGTGCCAGCAGTTTCGAACGGACTAACTATGGCTACACCTTC
D gene: -; J gene: TRBJ1-1; clone size: -; V gene: TRBV11-2; CDR3 protein: CASSLAQGRTEAFF; CDR3 DNA: TGTGCCAGCAGCTTAGCCCAGGGGCGTACTGAAGCTTTCTTT